These 25 T cell receptor beta chains were sequenced from one sample in a study of cytomegalovirus exposure and HLA in healthy donors. Generated by immunoSEQ multiplex PCR, the TCRdb table keeps only in-frame clones and is missing some. There are 200,000 to 250,000 clones in the sample; less than 90% occur only once, and roughly 5.4% lies in the top ten. The sample taken for sequencing was PBMCs. Source of these receptors: a woman under 30 in good health and CMV-seronegative.

The chain is built from TRBV27 and TRBJ2-1, with 7 bases that match TRBD2. From germline, CDR1 is MNHEY and CDR2 SMNVEV (reference sequence). V lost 2 bases to trimming and J lost 9 bases; unmatched junction nucleotides: 13. CDR3 length equals 16 residues. The DNA for the CDR3 is TGTGCCAGCAGTTTAGCCCCGGCGGGAGTCGAGGGTGAGCAGTTCTTC. Its protein is CASSLAPAGVEGEQFF.

This chain uses TRBV29-1 with TRBJ2-3; a possible D gene is TRBD1 (6 bases). Trimming shortened V by 4 bases and J by 6 bases, and 8 bases separated the two germline ends. This CDR3 is built from 11 residues. Germline CDR1 reads SQVTM; CDR2 reads ANQGSEA. The CDR3 loop is CSVVGADTQYF. The CDR3 DNA reads as TGCAGCGTTGTGGGGGCGGATACGCAGTATTTT.

Here the CDR3 DNA reads TGTGCCAGCACCGGGACCCTTGGGGAGCAGTACTTC. Amino acid sequence: CASTGTLGEQYF. This chain joins TRBV2 and TRBJ2-7; D may correspond to TRBD1 or TRBD2 (5 bases each). The CDR3 is made up of 12 amino acids. Between the trimmed V and J ends, which lost 7 bases and 7 bases, there was a span of 14 bases. Germline V gene lookup returns CDR1 SNHLY and CDR2 FYNNEI.

The chain uses TRBV5-4 and TRBJ1-2; 7 bases map to TRBD1. Germline V gives CDR1 SGHNT, CDR2 YYREEE (reference sequence). V was clipped by 4 bases and J by 5 bases; unmatched bases: 11. This CDR3 region has 15 residues. The CDR3 loop is CASSRDRDEGYGYTF. The CDR3 nucleotides read TGTGCCAGCAGCAGAGACAGGGATGAGGGGTATGGCTACACCTTC.

The gene calls are TRBV10-2 and TRBJ2-3; 10 bases agree with TRBD1. The germline CDR1 and CDR2 sequences are WSHSY and SAAADI. V trimming: 5 bases; J trimming: 2 bases; junction bases outside the gene matches: 4. The CDR3 has 15 amino acids. The CDR3 loop reads CASSIGTGDTDTQYF. CDR3 coding DNA: TGCGCCAGCAGTATCGGGACAGGGGACACAGATACGCAGTATTTT.

The J gene is TRBJ2-1, the V gene TRBV9; D is possibly TRBD2 (6 bases). The germline V and J ends were trimmed by 4 bases and 6 bases, with 20 bases remaining between them. Looked up from germline, CDR1 is SGDLS and CDR2 is YYNGEE. The CDR3 runs to 16 residues. The CDR3 loop is CASSLEKGGRSNEQFF. In DNA, the CDR3 is TGTGCCAGCAGCCTCGAGAAGGGTGGGAGGAGCAATGAGCAGTTCTTC.

This chain joins TRBV4-1 and TRBJ2-7; 7 nucleotides agree with TRBD1. The ends lost 1 base at V and 2 bases at J; junction bases unmatched: 2. Germline V gives CDR1 MGHRA, CDR2 YSYEKL. CDR3 length: 14 amino acids. CDR3 nucleotide sequence: TGCGCCAGCAGCCAAGGGACAGGACCCTACGAGCAGTACTTC. Amino acid sequence: CASSQGTGPYEQYF.

V usage is TRBV2 and J usage is TRBJ2-5; D gene ambiguous. The CDR3 spans 12 residues. Between the trimmed V and J ends, which lost 5 bases and 5 bases, there was a span of 9 bases. Looked up from germline, CDR1 is SNHLY and CDR2 is FYNNEI. This CDR3 is CASSPTRETQYF. The DNA of the CDR3 is TGTGCCAGCAGTCCAACCCGGGAGACCCAGTACTTC.

The gene calls are TRBV9 and TRBJ2-3; 14 positions match TRBD2. V gave up 2 bases and J gave up 6 bases; unmatched junction bases: 5. Per the germline V gene, CDR1 is SGDLS and CDR2 is YYNGEE. The CDR3 loop spans 16 amino acids. Written as DNA, the CDR3 is TGTGCCAGCAGCGTCGGACTAGCGGGGGGAGGGGATACGCAGTATTTT. This encodes CASSVGLAGGGDTQYF.

The rearrangement joins TRBV13 to TRBJ1-3, with D perhaps matching TRBD1 (6 bases). The V and J ends lost 5 bases and 0 bases respectively, with 17 bases between them. The germline gives CDR1 PRHDT, CDR2 FYEKMQ (reference sequence). The CDR3 consists of 17 residues. CDR3 DNA sequence: TGTGCCAGCAGCCCTTTCCGGGGGGCAGTCTCTGGAAACACCATATATTTT. This sequence encodes CASSPFRGAVSGNTIYF.

The chain is built from TRBV28 and TRBJ1-4, with no clear D. V lost 2 bases to trimming and J lost 11 bases, with 15 bases between them. Germline lookup yields CDR1 MDHEN and CDR2 SYDVKM. The CDR3 has 14 amino acids. CDR3 residues: CASSLPQWVGKLFF. CDR3 in DNA: TGTGCCAGCAGTTTACCCCAGTGGGTTGGGAAACTGTTTTTT.

This rearrangement joins TRBV5-1 to TRBJ2-1; 10 bases map to TRBD2. Germline V lookup: CDR1 SGHRS, CDR2 YFSETQ. The CDR3 sequence is 17 residues long. V dropped 2 bases and J dropped 2; count of bases not matched to a gene: 7. The CDR3 DNA follows: TGCGCCAGCAGCTTCCCCGGAACTAGCGGGACCTACAATGAGCAGTTCTTC. Translation gives CASSFPGTSGTYNEQFF.

This rearrangement joins TRBV9 to TRBJ2-7; D unclear. The CDR3 is made up of 14 amino acids. V was shortened by 4 bases and J by 3 bases, with 14 bases between the two germline ends. Germline CDR1 reads SGDLS; CDR2 reads YYNGEE. The CDR3 nucleotides read TGTGCCAGCAGCCCCATAAATAGGGACTACGAGCAGTACTTC. Its translation: CASSPINRDYEQYF.

The chain links TRBV14 to TRBJ2-1; 10 bases match TRBD2. J was trimmed by 5 bases and V by 6 bases; bases with no gene match: 13. Germline CDR1 reads SGHDN; CDR2 reads FVKESK. CDR3 length: 17 amino acids. CDR3 nucleotide sequence: TGTGCCAGCAGATCACGCACCGGACTAGCGGCAGACAATGAGCAGTTCTTC. This translates into CASRSRTGLAADNEQFF. The whole variable domain, filled in from reference TRBV14 and TRBJ2-1, reads EAGVTQFPSHSVIEKGQTVTLRCDPISGHDNLYWYRRVMGKEIKFLLHFVKESKQDESGMPNNRFLAERTGGTYSTLKVQPAELEDSGVYFCASRSRTGLAADNEQFFGPGTRLTVL.

The V and J genes are TRBV28 and TRBJ1-2; D remains unclear. The CDR3 loop spans 12 amino acids. Germline V lookup: CDR1 MDHEN, CDR2 SYDVKM. V was trimmed by 5 bases and J by 4 bases, leaving 8 bases between them. The CDR3 protein is CASSTRPYGYTF. The CDR3 DNA sequence: TGTGCCAGCAGTACCAGACCCTATGGCTACACCTTC.

This clone was seen a single time. The rearrangement uses TRBV29-1 and TRBJ2-7; TRBD2 might be the D (6 bases). This CDR3 has 15 amino acids. Trimming removed 6 bases from V and 5 bases from J, with 23 bases in between. In germline, CDR1 is SQVTM, CDR2 ANQGSEA. As DNA, the CDR3 is TGCAGCGTGTCCAGGCCGGGACGGGGGTTCAACGAGCAGTACTTC. It translates to CSVSRPGRGFNEQYF.

This chain uses TRBV28 with TRBJ2-3; 10 bases align to TRBD2. V lost 6 bases and J lost 3; bases outside the gene matches: 3. CDR3 length: 14 residues. Germline CDR1 is MDHEN and CDR2 is SYDVKM. CDR3 nucleotide sequence: TGTGCCAGCAGAAGAGCGGGAGGGACAGATACGCAGTATTTT. This encodes CASRRAGGTDTQYF.

The chain links TRBV6-1 to TRBJ2-7; no clear D gene. The CDR3 is 15 residues long. Germline CDR1 and CDR2: MNHNS and SASEGT. V shed 1 base and J shed 6 bases, with 16 bases lying between them. Here the CDR3 DNA reads TGTGCCAGCAGTGAAGGGAGTGGTCGACCCGTCGAGCAGTACTTC. It is translated as CASSEGSGRPVEQYF.

This clone came up once. This rearrangement joins TRBV19 to TRBJ2-7; 10 bases agree with TRBD2. The J segment lost 0 bases and the V segment lost 5 bases, leaving 4 bases of the junction unmatched. The CDR3 totals 15 residues. The germline V gene encodes CDR1 LNHDA and CDR2 SQIVND (reference sequence). The CDR3 sequence: CASSALAGASYEQYF. For the CDR3, the DNA is TGTGCCAGTAGTGCTCTAGCGGGAGCCTCCTACGAGCAGTACTTC.

This chain joins TRBV5-1 and TRBJ1-3; possible D gene TRBD1, 5 bases. CDR3 length: 11 amino acids. Germline assignment: CDR1 SGHRS and CDR2 YFSETQ. V was trimmed by 6 bases and J by 11 bases, leaving 12 bases between them. In DNA form, the CDR3 reads TGCGCCAGCACCGACGGACATTCCATATATTTT. It encodes CASTDGHSIYF.

The chain carries TRBV2 and TRBJ1-1; tentatively, D is TRBD1 (6 bases). From germline, CDR1 is SNHLY and CDR2 FYNNEI. The CDR3 spans 11 residues. Between the trimmed V and J ends, which lost 7 bases and 11 bases, there was a span of 14 bases. CDR3 DNA: TGTGCCAGCAAGGGGGGAGGAGAGGCTTTCTTT. The encoded protein is CASKGGGEAFF.

The chain combines TRBV30 with TRBJ2-5, with D tentatively TRBD1 (5 bases). Trimming shortened V by 3 bases and J by 2 bases, and 10 bases separated the two germline ends. The germline gives CDR1 GTSNPN, CDR2 SVGIG (reference sequence). The CDR3 runs 13 residues. For the CDR3, the DNA is TGTGCCTGGAGACAGGACGGTCAAGAGACCCAGTACTTC. This sequence encodes CAWRQDGQETQYF. The whole variable domain, filled in from reference TRBV30 and TRBJ2-5, reads SQTIHQWPATLVQPVGSPLSLECTVEGTSNPNLYWYRQAAGRGLQLLFYSVGIGQISSEVPQNLSASRPQDRQFILSSKKLLLSDSGFYLCAWRQDGQETQYFGPGTRLLVL.

This clone was observed a few times. The rearrangement uses TRBV28 and TRBJ1-5; D call uncertain. The germline gives CDR1 MDHEN, CDR2 SYDVKM. V was pared by 6 bases and J by 3 bases, with 9 bases between. The CDR3 is 13 amino acids. CDR3 nucleotides: TGTGCCAGCAGGGCGCCGTTCAATCAGCCCCAGCATTTT. As protein: CASRAPFNQPQHF. Based on the CDR3 plus reference TRBV28 and TRBJ1-5, the full variable domain is DVKVTQSSRYLVKRTGEKVFLECVQDMDHENMFWYRQDPGLGLRLIYFSYDVKMKEKGDIPEGYSVSREKKERFSLILESASTNQTSMYLCASRAPFNQPQHFGDGTRLSIL.

This chain uses TRBV11-1 with TRBJ2-5; D may be TRBD1 (6 bases). CDR1 is SGHAT, CDR2 FQDESV, per germline (reference sequence). Trimming took off 3 bases at V and 8 bases at J, with 16 bases between the two ends. The CDR3 has 14 amino acids. CDR3 bases: TGTGCCAGCAGCTTCGCGGACAGTGGGGAAACCCAGTACTTC. Translated: CASSFADSGETQYF.

V is TRBV11-2 and J is TRBJ1-2, with D possibly being TRBD1 (6 bases). The V and J ends lost 3 bases and 4 bases respectively, with 12 bases between them. Germline values: CDR1 SGHAT, CDR2 FQNNGV. This CDR3 has 14 amino acids. As DNA, the CDR3 is TGTGCCAGCAGCTTCAGCAGGGGTTCCTATGGCTACACCTTC. It is translated as CASSFSRGSYGYTF.